The count of the clone carrying this TCR beta chain is one. The CDR3 consists of 17 residues. V lost 0 bases, J lost 0 bases, and 8 bases stayed unmatched. CDR1 SGHRS and CDR2 YFSETQ come from the germline V gene. Authors' data handling: How many nucleated cells were present was estimated from reference gene primer amplification. Using immunoSEQ multiplex PCR, the repertoire was profiled, and TCRdb retains in-frame clones only, with some absent. The D gene and trimming were derived from the DNA, and the V and J assignments and clone size from that table. Here the sample spans about 300,000 clones, 65% to 85% being singletons. The sample is drawn from a study of blood T cell repertoires in COVID-19. On the study more broadly: Samples came from the United States, Italy and Spain, spanning acute and convalescent COVID-19. T cells, B-cell-depleted T cells, or PBMCs provided the cDNA or gDNA that served as material.

Sequencing was done on a sample of peripheral blood. The chain recombines TRBV5-1 with TRBJ2-5; 7 bases agree with TRBD1. This receptor was taken from a woman between 50 and 59 years old with acute or convalescent COVID-19. CDR3 amino acids: CASSLGGRQGHQETQYF. CDR3 sequence (DNA): TGCGCCAGCAGCTTGGGGGGGCGACAGGGCCACCAAGAGACCCAGTACTTC.